These T cell receptor beta chains were read from a single sample in a study of CD8 T cells in Susac syndrome. Each CDR3 protein is one row after TCRdb ran MiXCR on the immunoSEQ multiplex PCR reads. The table has 150,000 to 200,000 distinct CDR3 sequences, about 94% seen once. Sequencing was done on a sample of CD4+ T cells from PBMCs. The receptors stem from a human donor in good health. The CDR3 runs from the conserved cysteine through the conserved F or W. Fields, in order: clone size, V gene, J gene, D gene, CDR3 DNA, CDR3 protein. D genes are given only for firm matches. Size values are once, few and many counts, or a class for expanded clones, and some rows have none.

size: NA
V: TRBV4-3
J: TRBJ2-1
D: NA
DNA: TGCGCCAGCAGCCTAGATCGAGGTTCAGGCAATGAGCAGTTCTTC
CDR3: CASSLDRGSGNEQFF

size: NA
V: TRBV3-1
J: TRBJ2-7
D: NA
DNA: TGTGCCAGCAGCGCTTCGTCCCCGAAACTAGGCGAGCAGTACTTC
CDR3: CASSASSPKLGEQYF

size: NA
V: TRBV4-2
J: TRBJ1-2
D: TRBD1
DNA: TGTGCCAGCAGCCAAGGGACAGGAGAGGGCTACACCTTC
CDR3: CASSQGTGEGYTF

size: NA
V: TRBV28
J: TRBJ2-5
D: TRBD2
DNA: TGTGCCAGCAGCTTCCTCGGACTAGCGGGGATGTCCCAGTACTTC
CDR3: CASSFLGLAGMSQYF

size: once
V: TRBV20-1
J: TRBJ2-7
D: NA
DNA: TGCAGTGCTAGAGATCCCCGGCATACTTACGAGCAGTACTTC
CDR3: CSARDPRHTYEQYF

size: NA
V: TRBV9
J: TRBJ2-1
D: TRBD1
DNA: TGTGCCAGCAGCGCAGGGGGACAGGGAGACAATGAGCAGTTCTTC
CDR3: CASSAGGQGDNEQFF

size: NA
V: TRBV7-9
J: TRBJ2-5
D: TRBD2
DNA: TGTGCCAGCAGCTTAATCGGGACTAGCGGAGGGGAGACCCAGTACTTC
CDR3: CASSLIGTSGGETQYF

size: NA
V: TRBV12-3/TRBV12-4
J: TRBJ1-1
D: NA
DNA: TGTGCCAGCAGGGCACTTACTAAAACAGGGATGAACACTGAAGCTTTCTTT
CDR3: CASRALTKTGMNTEAFF

size: NA
V: TRBV28
J: TRBJ1-2
D: NA
DNA: TGTGCCAGCAGTATGGGGGTCCCCCCCGGCTACACCTTC
CDR3: CASSMGVPPGYTF

size: NA
V: TRBV4-1
J: TRBJ1-2
D: TRBD1
DNA: TGCGCCAGCACCACCAGGGAGGGGGCCCAGTCTTATGGCTACACCTTC
CDR3: CASTTREGAQSYGYTF

size: NA
V: TRBV20-1
J: TRBJ2-1
D: NA
DNA: TGCAGTGCTACGTGGGAGAATCCCAATGAGCAGTTCTTC
CDR3: CSATWENPNEQFF

size: few
V: TRBV4-1
J: TRBJ2-5
D: NA
DNA: TGCGCCAGCAGCCAGGGGATTGTCGAGACCCAGTACTTC
CDR3: CASSQGIVETQYF

size: NA
V: TRBV7-2
J: TRBJ2-3
D: NA
DNA: TGTGCCAGCAGCTCCCTCGACACAGATACGCAGTATTTT
CDR3: CASSSLDTDTQYF

size: NA
V: TRBV29-1
J: TRBJ2-1
D: TRBD2
DNA: TGCAGCGTTAATGGCGGGGGGGGCTACAATGAGCAGTTCTTC
CDR3: CSVNGGGGYNEQFF

size: NA
V: TRBV3-1
J: TRBJ1-1
D: NA
DNA: TGTGCCAGCAGCCAAAGCCCCCTCCGTCGCTCGGCCCTGAACACTGAAGCTTTCTTT
CDR3: CASSQSPLRRSALNTEAFF

size: NA
V: TRBV2
J: TRBJ2-5
D: NA
DNA: TGTGCCAGCAGTGAATCGCCCCAGGGGACCCAGTACTTC
CDR3: CASSESPQGTQYF

size: NA
V: TRBV27
J: TRBJ2-7
D: NA
DNA: TGTGCCAGCAGTTGGGTGCGGACGCAGTACCCCTACGAGCAGTACTTC
CDR3: CASSWVRTQYPYEQYF